This passage covers 22 T cell receptor beta chains from one sample sequenced in a study of tumor-infiltrating lymphocytes in oesophageal squamous cell carcinoma listed by TCRdb under 2016. Library prep was done by PCR. TCRdb records Illumina HiSeq 2000 as the sequencer. TCRdb took the public reads, trimmed them with fastp at Q25, ran MiXCR for clone calling and kept in-frame beta chains. Identical CDR3 proteins give one entry, which carries the most common genes and DNA. For this sample there are about 16,000 distinct CDR3 sequences; 35% to 45% appear just once. The ten most abundant clones make up around 35% of the sample. The sample was normal esophageal tissue next to the tumor. The receptors stem from a female donor with esophageal squamous cell carcinoma.

In its sample, this clonotype was seen a few times. The chain combines TRBV30 with TRBJ1-3; maybe TRBD1 (5 bases). The CDR3 is made up of 17 amino acids. Trimming cost V 2 bases and J 1 base, with 18 bases left between them. Germline V CDR1 and CDR2: GTSNPN, SVGIG (reference sequence). This chain's CDR3 is CAWSSPGRSVSGNTIYF. The DNA for the CDR3 is TGTGCCTGGAGTAGTCCGGGACGGTCCGTGTCTGGAAACACCATATATTTT.

This clonotype was seen ten or more times. This chain links TRBV19 with TRBJ1-5; 7 bases are a match to TRBD1. The CDR3 is 15 amino acids. Germline values: CDR1 LNHDA, CDR2 SQIVND (reference sequence). The V gene end was trimmed by 4 bases and the J gene end by 2 bases; junction bases not matched to a gene: 5. CDR3 sequence: CASSNQGGGNQPQHF. CDR3 bases: TGTGCCAGTAGTAATCAGGGGGGGGGCAATCAGCCCCAGCATTTT.

This clonotype was picked up a small number of times. The chain combines TRBV9 with TRBJ1-3, with D maybe TRBD1 (5 bases). The CDR3 length is 15 residues. V was clipped by 1 base and J by 2 bases, with 10 bases between them. Germline CDR1 reads SGDLS; CDR2 reads YYNGEE. In nucleotides, the CDR3 is TGTGCCAGCAGCGTACGAGGGACCGCTGGAAACACCATATATTTT. Translating it yields CASSVRGTAGNTIYF.

This clonotype is judged medium-sized. With a much larger clone just one base away, this may be a read error. The rearrangement joins TRBV7-3 to TRBJ2-1; 8 nucleotides align to TRBD1. The J call may be incorrect, as the DNA end agrees better with TRBJ2-7. The CDR3 contains 15 residues. Germline CDR1 reads SGHTA; CDR2 reads FQGTGA. In DNA, the CDR3 is TGTGCCAGCAGCCCAACCGGGACAGGCGCGAATGAGCAGTACTTC. This codes for CASSPTGTGANEQYF.

This clonotype was detected only a few times. The chain uses TRBV15 and TRBJ1-2; maybe TRBD1 (5 bases). The CDR3 loop spans 15 amino acids. Trimming cost V 7 bases and J 5 bases, with 20 bases left between them. Germline CDR1 is LNHNV and CDR2 is YYDKDF (reference sequence). CDR3 region: CATTGRAGRQYGYTF. Written as DNA, the CDR3 is TGTGCCACCACCGGTCGGGCAGGGCGACAGTATGGCTACACCTTC.

This CDR3 reads CASSPFSAGSEQFF. In DNA form, the CDR3 reads TGTGCCAGCAGCCCCTTCTCAGCCGGGAGTGAGCAGTTCTTC. V and J are TRBV14 and TRBJ2-3, with D perhaps matching TRBD2 (6 bases). Near its end, the DNA agrees better with TRBJ2-1, so the J call may be wrong. CDR3 size: 14 residues. The germline CDR1 and CDR2 sequences are SGHDN and FVKESK.

This clonotype was recorded many times. V and J are TRBV11-2 and TRBJ2-7; 15 bases are a match to TRBD2. CDR3 length: 17 amino acids. V dropped 1 base and J dropped 7; count of bases not matched to a gene: 8. The germline gives CDR1 SGHAT, CDR2 FQNNGV. The CDR3 protein is CASSLGTSGRDYNEQYF. The CDR3 coding sequence is TGTGCCAGCAGCTTAGGGACTAGCGGGAGGGATTACAATGAGCAGTACTTC. The whole variable domain, filled in from reference TRBV11-2 and TRBJ2-7, reads EAGVAQSPRYKIIEKRQSVAFWCNPISGHATLYWYQQILGQGPKLLIQFQNNGVVDDSQLPKDRFSAERLKGVDSTLKIQPAKLEDSAVYLCASSLGTSGRDYNEQYFGPGTRLTVT.

The J gene is TRBJ2-5, the V gene TRBV7-9; 7 bases are a match to TRBD2. Losses at the gene ends were 5 bases for V and 1 base for J; bases not matched to a gene: 4. Germline lookup yields CDR1 SEHNR and CDR2 FQNEAQ (reference sequence). The CDR3 is made up of 14 amino acids. The CDR3 protein is CASSPTSTQETQYF. The CDR3 DNA sequence: TGTGCCAGCAGCCCGACTAGCACCCAAGAGACCCAGTACTTC.

This clonotype was seen only a few times. V usage is TRBV3-1 and J usage is TRBJ2-4; D may correspond to TRBD1 or TRBD2 (5 bases each). The CDR3 runs 14 residues. Trimming took off 0 bases at V and 13 bases at J, with 16 bases between the two ends. Germline assignment: CDR1 LGHDT and CDR2 YNNKEL (reference sequence). The CDR3, as DNA: TGTGCCAGCAGCCAAGATCCTTCGTCGGGGCAGCAGTACTTC. Its protein product is CASSQDPSSGQQYF.

This clonotype was picked up many times. CDR3 sequence: CASTAPGGFSSYNSPLHF. In nucleotides, the CDR3 is TGTGCCAGCACCGCCCCCGGGGGGTTCAGCTCCTATAATTCACCCCTCCACTTT. The chain has TRBV28 and TRBJ1-6; possibly TRBD1 for D (5 bases). This CDR3 is 18 amino acids long. Germline CDR1 is MDHEN and CDR2 is SYDVKM. V lost 7 bases and J 0 bases, leaving 19 bases between the germline ends.

This clonotype was counted only a few times. One end of the junction does not line up with germline, which may come from a read error. The V call is TRBV7-2, the J call TRBJ2-3; TRBD2 matches at 7 bases. The CDR3 has 15 amino acids. The germline CDR1 and CDR2 sequences are SGHTA and FQGNSA. The DNA of the CDR3 is TGTGCCAGCAGCTACAGCGGGAAGGGCACCGGGGAGCTGTACTTC. This sequence encodes CASSYSGKGTGELYF.

A note on this clonotype: This CDR3 is missing its conserved last phenylalanine or tryptophan, likely due to a read error. The limits of the CDR3 on the DNA are not certain, so only TCRdb's listed CDR3 is given. The chain has TRBV12-3 or TRBV12-4 and TRBJ2-7; the D call of TRBD1 is as the table states it, not checked on the DNA. A total of 16 residues make up the CDR3, ends included. The CDR3 spells CASSFQSGSHGYTFGS.

This clonotype was recorded only once. The chain is built from TRBV27 and TRBJ2-5, with D uncertain. The CDR3 has 14 amino acids. The germline gives CDR1 MNHEY, CDR2 SMNVEV (reference sequence). Trimming pared 6 bases from V and 2 bases from J, leaving 13 bases between. The CDR3 spells CASSPQGEQETQYF. The DNA for the CDR3 is TGTGCCAGCAGCCCCCAAGGCGAGCAAGAGACCCAGTACTTC.

This sequence joins TRBV7-6 and TRBJ2-7, with D possibly being TRBD1 or TRBD2 (5 bases each). Trimming pared 6 bases from V and 7 bases from J, leaving 34 bases between. Germline CDR1 and CDR2: SGHVS and FNYEAQ. The CDR3 covers 19 residues. DNA of the CDR3: TGTGCCAGCAGTCAAAGCGACGGACTGGCCACGGTAGGACAATTTGAGCAGTACTTC. Its translation is CASSQSDGLATVGQFEQYF.

The chain is built from TRBV28 and TRBJ2-3; no firm D call. Judging by the DNA end, TRBJ2-7 fits better; the J call may be wrong. The CDR3 is made up of 13 amino acids. Looked up from germline, CDR1 is MDHEN and CDR2 is SYDVKM. In DNA form, the CDR3 reads TGTGCCAGCAGCCCCAGCGCCTCCTACGAGCAGTACTTC. Encoded protein: CASSPSASYEQYF.

This clonotype was counted between two and nine times. The junction differs from germline at one of its ends, possibly a read error. The chain uses TRBV7-2 and TRBJ2-1; D remains ambiguous. Germline CDR1 SGHTA, CDR2 FQGNSA. This CDR3 is built from 19 residues. CDR3 DNA: TGTGCCAGCAGCACATACGCTCTGGCGCAGCTAGGCAATAATTCACCCCTCCACTTC. This gives the protein CASSTYALAQLGNNSPLHF.

On this clonotype: A read error may be the cause here, since a much bigger clone is one base away. CDR3 residues: CTSSLGGGSSYNEQYF. CDR3 nucleotides: TGTACCAGCAGCTTGGGTGGCGGGAGCTCCTACAATGAGCAGTACTTC. The V gene is TRBV5-4, the J gene TRBJ2-1; 7 positions match TRBD2. With the DNA end fitting TRBJ2-7 better, the J assignment may be wrong. The CDR3 extends over 16 amino acids. CDR1 SGHNT and CDR2 YYREEE come from the germline V gene (reference sequence).

This clonotype showed up many times. The conserved phenylalanine or tryptophan normally closing the CDR3 is absent here, so this likely arose from a read error. The DNA is left out, because the CDR3 cannot be placed on it with certainty; the CDR3 is given as TCRdb lists it. The rearrangement links TRBV7-2 to TRBJ2-7; TRBD1 is the table's D call, not checked against the DNA. From germline, CDR1 is SGHTA and CDR2 FQGNSA. Both ends counted, the CDR3 spans 18 residues. CDR3: CASSRTGSNYNYGYTFGS.

This sequence joins TRBV12-5 and TRBJ2-7; no clear D. The J call may be incorrect, as the DNA end agrees better with TRBJ1-2. Germline V gene data show CDR1 as LGHNT and CDR2 as FRNRAP. This CDR3 has 24 amino acids. This chain's CDR3 is CASGLVLLPDYFVPAAAKDYGYTF. Here the CDR3 DNA reads TGTGCTAGTGGTTTGGTATTGCTTCCGGACTACTTTGTGCCCGCCGCGGCCAAGGACTATGGCTACACCTTC.

This clonotype was seen repeatedly, ten times or more. CDR3 bases: TGTGCCACCAGCAGACCGTCAGGGAGGCCATACAATGAGCAGTTCTTC. It yields the protein CATSRPSGRPYNEQFF. The chain employs TRBV15 and TRBJ2-1, with TRBD2 as a possible D gene (6 bases). Trimming left V 2 bases short and J 4 bases short, with 15 bases between. CDR3 length equals 16 residues. Germline V gives CDR1 LNHNV, CDR2 YYDKDF (reference sequence).

This clonotype was detected only a few times. The rearrangement uses TRBV12-3 or TRBV12-4 and TRBJ2-7, with D perhaps TRBD2 (6 bases). The J call is in doubt because the DNA end fits TRBJ2-1 better. The CDR3 totals 14 residues. This chain's CDR3 is CASSFPGLYNEQFF. The CDR3, as DNA: TGTGCCAGCAGTTTCCCGGGACTTTACAATGAGCAGTTCTTC.

This clonotype was counted only a few times. The V call is TRBV5-6, the J call TRBJ2-7, with 16 bases matching TRBD2. The J call may be mistaken, given a closer DNA end match to TRBJ2-1. The CDR3 totals 21 residues. Germline CDR1 is SGHDT and CDR2 is YYEEEE. The CDR3 here is CASSLEIDRPPGLAGGEGQFF. The CDR3 DNA sequence: TGTGCCAGCAGCTTGGAAATTGACAGGCCCCCGGGACTAGCGGGAGGGGAGGGGCAGTTCTTC.